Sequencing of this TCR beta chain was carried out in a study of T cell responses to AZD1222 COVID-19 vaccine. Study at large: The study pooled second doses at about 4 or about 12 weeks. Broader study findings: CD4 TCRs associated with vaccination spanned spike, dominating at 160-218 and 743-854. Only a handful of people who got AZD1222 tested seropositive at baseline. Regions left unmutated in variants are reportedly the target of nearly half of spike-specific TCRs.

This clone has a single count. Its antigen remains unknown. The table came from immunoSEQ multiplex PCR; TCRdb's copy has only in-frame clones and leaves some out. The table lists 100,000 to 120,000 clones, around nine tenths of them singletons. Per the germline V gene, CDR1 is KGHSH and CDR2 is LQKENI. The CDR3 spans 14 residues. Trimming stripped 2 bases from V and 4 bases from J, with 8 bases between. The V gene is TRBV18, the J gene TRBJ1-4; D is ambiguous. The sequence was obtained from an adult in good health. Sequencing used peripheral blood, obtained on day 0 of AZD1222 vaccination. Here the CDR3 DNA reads TGTGCCAGCTCACCATCGAACCGTAATGAAAAACTGTTTTTT. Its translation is CASSPSNRNEKLFF.